The 19 T cell receptor beta chains below were found in one sample sequenced in a study of tumor-infiltrating lymphocytes in primary liver carcinoma. DNA and RNA were both co-extracted from about 19-30 mg of bulk tissue that had not been sorted. Total RNA amounting to around 530 ng was the source from which TCR beta cDNA was made with a constant-region primer. Investigators got TCR beta libraries out of three nested multiplex PCR rounds, done with slightly modified ARM-PCR. Forward primers for TRBV1-TRBV30 and a C-beta reverse primer served the first two PCR rounds, at roughly 10 cycles each. TCRdb re-derived calls from the multiplex PCR reads in MiXCR, one entry per CDR3 protein. The table includes 85,000 to 100,000 distinct CDR3 sequences, approximately 68% detected once. Sequencing was done on a sample of tumor-adjacent normal liver tissue. These receptors were taken from a man in his forties with primary liver carcinoma and hepatitis B virus infection.

This clonotype was seen ten or more times. An end of the junction differs from the germline gene, which may be a read error. The CDR3 nucleotides are TGTGCCAGCAGCTCTAGCGGGAACGTAAGGGGGCAGCTCTTC. Translated: CASSSSGNVRGQLF. The chain has TRBV11-1 and TRBJ2-1; 9 nucleotides match TRBD2. CDR3 size: 14 residues. Germline-derived CDR1 and CDR2 are SGHAT and FQDESV (reference sequence).

With respect to this clonotype: The conserved closing phenylalanine or tryptophan is absent in this CDR3, likely reflecting a read error. It is unclear where the CDR3 begins or ends on the DNA, so no DNA is shown, and the CDR3 is as TCRdb lists it. The chain links TRBV6-5 to TRBJ2-6; the table's D gene call, TRBD1, was not cross checked with the DNA. The CDR3 totals 18 residues, both ends included. Germline CDR1 and CDR2: MNHEY and SVGAGI. CDR3 protein: CASSLWTWMKAGANVLAI.

Of note for this clonotype: This CDR3 fails to terminate in the conserved phenylalanine or tryptophan, so it likely reflects a read error. The DNA is omitted, as the CDR3 cannot be located on it reliably, and the CDR3 follows TCRdb's listing. The chain joins TRBV12-3 or TRBV12-4 to TRBJ1-1. The CDR3 sequence runs 15 residues, both termini included. CDR3 sequence reads: CASSFGTLPNTEALL.

This clonotype has ten or more counts. The rearrangement joins TRBV6-5 to TRBJ1-4; tentative D call: TRBD1 (5 bases). The CDR3 has 15 residues. The ends were cut back, 6 bases at V and 5 bases at J, with 16 bases in the middle. CDR1 and CDR2 (germline): MNHEY, SVGAGI. The CDR3 region is CASRSKAAGNEKLFF. In nucleotides, the CDR3 is TGTGCCAGCAGGTCTAAGGCGGCAGGGAATGAAAAACTGTTTTTT.

In this sample, this clonotype turned up many times. The V call is TRBV5-6, the J call TRBJ1-3; D is possibly TRBD1 (5 bases). Trimming cost V 0 bases and J 9 bases, with 16 bases left between them. The CDR3 has 15 amino acids. Germline CDR1 reads SGHDT; CDR2 reads YYEEEE. The CDR3 DNA follows: TGTGCCAGCAGCTTGGCAGGGACCCCAGGAGGCACCATATATTTT. This encodes CASSLAGTPGGTIYF.

This clonotype was counted ten times or more. V is TRBV4-1 and J is TRBJ2-7; 8 positions match TRBD2. The CDR3 covers 16 residues. Per germline, CDR1 MGHRA and CDR2 YSYEKL. The J segment lost 2 bases and the V segment lost 0 bases, leaving 6 bases of the junction unmatched. CDR3 region: CASSQDQGLVAYEQYF. In nucleotides, the CDR3 is TGCGCCAGCAGCCAAGATCAGGGACTAGTCGCCTACGAGCAGTACTTC.

This sequence joins TRBV12-3 or TRBV12-4 and TRBJ2-1, with a weak D call TRBD1 (6 bases). This CDR3 is built from 12 residues. V was clipped by 11 bases and J by 8 bases, with 16 bases between them. The CDR3 region is CASTGLTDEQFF. The DNA for the CDR3 is TGTGCCTCCACAGGGTTGACAGATGAGCAGTTCTTC.

This clonotype occurred a few times. Possible read error: a much larger clone is one base away. V is TRBV6-6 and J is TRBJ2-1, with 11 nucleotides matching TRBD2. The germline V gene has CDR1 MNHNY and CDR2 SVGAGI (reference sequence). The CDR3 covers 17 residues. The CDR3 reads CASSSPGTSGSYNEHFF. Written as DNA, the CDR3 is TGTGCCAGCAGTTCTCCGGGGACTAGCGGCTCCTACAATGAGCATTTCTTC.

The V gene is TRBV28, the J gene TRBJ1-4; 9 bases are a match to TRBD1. V shed 9 bases and J 7 bases; nucleotides not matched to a gene: 6. Looked up from germline, CDR1 is MDHEN and CDR2 is SYDVKM. The CDR3 consists of 13 residues. CDR3 nucleotides: TGTGCCAGTGAAACAGGGGGCGGTGAAAAACTGTTTTTT. This sequence encodes CASETGGGEKLFF.

As for this clonotype: Because the CDR3 is missing its conserved closing phenylalanine or tryptophan, this is likely a read error. The CDR3: CVSYLGGGSFNVTSSSTDTQYY. CDR3 DNA sequence: TGTGTCAGCTATTTGGGAGGTGGCAGCTTCAATGTGACGTCGTCTAGCACAGATACGCAGTATTAT. V usage is TRBV11-2 and J usage is TRBJ2-3; TRBD2 is a possible D gene (6 bases). The CDR3 sequence is 22 residues long. Germline loops: CDR1 SGHAT, CDR2 FQNNGV.

This clonotype was recorded many times. The rearrangement joins TRBV28 to TRBJ1-1; D ambiguous. The CDR3 loop spans 15 amino acids. Trimming pared 6 bases from V and 1 base from J, leaving 15 bases between. Germline V CDR1 and CDR2: MDHEN, SYDVKM. This CDR3 is CASRFRGNANTEAFF. CDR3 DNA: TGTGCCAGCAGATTCCGGGGTAATGCGAACACTGAAGCTTTCTTT.

As regards this clonotype: A read error may be the cause here, since a much bigger clone is one base away. The genes are TRBV10-3 and TRBJ2-2; weak D call: TRBD1 (6 bases). From germline, CDR1 is ENHRY and CDR2 SYGVKD. This CDR3 is 17 amino acids long. The CDR3 DNA is TGTGCCATCAGTGAAATGGGCAGGGGTGCGAACACCGAGGAGCTGTTTTTT. This translates into CAISEMGRGANTEELFF.

This sequence joins TRBV6-6 and TRBJ2-3; tentative D call: TRBD2 (6 bases). The germline V gene encodes CDR1 MNHNY and CDR2 SVGAGI (reference sequence). CDR3 length equals 15 residues. Trimming took off 4 bases at V and 3 bases at J, with 14 bases between the two ends. The CDR3 loop reads CASSLGGFETDTQYF. CDR3 sequence (DNA): TGTGCCAGCAGTTTGGGGGGATTTGAGACAGATACGCAGTATTTT.

V is TRBV19 and J is TRBJ1-1; D is ambiguous. CDR3 size: 13 residues. Germline CDR1 and CDR2: LNHDA and SQIVND (reference sequence). Trimming took 3 bases from V and 11 from J, leaving 16 bases between them. CDR3 sequence: CASSISLINGAFF. The CDR3 region has the DNA TGTGCCAGTAGTATTAGTCTCATCAATGGGGCTTTCTTT. Drawing the rest from reference TRBV19 and TRBJ1-1, the complete variable domain is DGGITQSPKYLFRKEGQNVTLSCEQNLNHDAMYWYRQDPGQGLRLIYYSQIVNDFQKGDIAEGYSVSREKKESFPLTVTSAQKNPTAFYLCASSISLINGAFFGQGTRLTVV.

In this sample, this clonotype turned up once. This may be a read error: a much more frequent sequence differs by one nucleotide. This rearrangement joins TRBV6-6 to TRBJ1-5; D is unclear. The length of the CDR3 is 12 residues. Per the germline V gene, CDR1 is MNHNY and CDR2 is SVGAGI (reference sequence). The DNA for the CDR3 is TGTGCCAGCAGCCAAAGCAATGAGCCCCAGCATTTT. This translates into CASSQSNEPQHF.

At least ten counts were recorded for this clonotype. This sequence joins TRBV4-2 and TRBJ2-2; D remains ambiguous. The CDR3 contains 16 residues. Germline V gene lookup returns CDR1 LGHNA and CDR2 YNFKEQ. Deletions cut 0 bases from V and 1 base from J, with 9 bases between. This CDR3 reads CASSQEGWQNTGELFF. The CDR3, as DNA: TGTGCCAGCAGCCAAGAAGGGTGGCAGAACACCGGGGAGCTGTTTTTT.

This clonotype was recorded a few times. The V and J genes are TRBV28 and TRBJ2-7, with a possible D match to TRBD2 (7 bases). CDR3 size: 15 residues. Per germline, CDR1 MDHEN and CDR2 SYDVKM. Deletions cut 6 bases from V and 4 bases from J, with 19 bases between. CDR3 protein: CASSSTGWEGYEQYF. The CDR3 coding sequence is TGTGCCAGCAGCTCGACAGGATGGGAGGGATACGAGCAGTACTTC. The full variable domain, rest sourced from reference TRBV28 and TRBJ2-7, is DVKVTQSSRYLVKRTGEKVFLECVQDMDHENMFWYRQDPGLGLRLIYFSYDVKMKEKGDIPEGYSVSREKKERFSLILESASTNQTSMYLCASSSTGWEGYEQYFGPGTRLTVT.

In the case of this clonotype: The germline gene is not matched at one end of the junction; a read error may be the cause. As DNA, the CDR3 is TGTACCAGCAGCTTAGGAACGGGACTAGAGGGCATTCAGTACTTC. Translated: CTSSLGTGLEGIQYF. V usage is TRBV11-2 and J usage is TRBJ2-4, with 8 bases that match TRBD2. CDR1 and CDR2 from the germline V gene are SGHAT and FQNNGV. The CDR3 is 15 residues long.

This clonotype was found many times. The V and J genes are TRBV7-8 and TRBJ2-3; D might be TRBD2 (6 bases). The germline V gene encodes CDR1 SGHVS and CDR2 FQNEAQ. The V gene lost 1 base and the J gene lost 1 base, with 6 bases spanning the gap. This CDR3 is 14 amino acids long. The CDR3 DNA sequence: TGTGCCAGCAGCTTAGGACTAGGCACAGATACGCAGTATTTT. Its translation is CASSLGLGTDTQYF.